A selection of T cell receptor beta chains follows, all from one sample in a study of human T cells and chemical hapten exposure. TCRdb reprocessed the RACE reads via MiXCR and lists one record per CDR3 protein. The profile shows 300,000 to 350,000 distinct CDR3 sequences, roughly 6.9% of them singletons. Source: whole blood, taken in connection with sensitization to the hapten diphenylcyclopropenone (DPC). These receptors all come from a woman between 18 and 29 years old with alopecia areata. Some clones in this sample may be carry-over from other donors' samples. The CDR3 runs from the conserved cysteine through the conserved F or W. Each record gives: J gene, clone size, D gene, V gene, CDR3 DNA, CDR3 protein. The D gene is left open where the match is weak. The size field is filled for only some rows; it gives once, few, many or a size class.

TRBJ1-5	few	.	TRBV4-2	TGTGCCAGCAGCCAAGCCGGCGGGGTCCAGCATTTT	CASSQAGGVQHF
TRBJ2-7	.	TRBD1	TRBV19	TGTGCCAGACGAGGGACAGGGGCCATGGGGGAGCAGTACTTC	CARRGTGAMGEQYF
TRBJ2-5	.	.	TRBV29-1	TGCAGCGTTGAAGTAGGTCAAGAGACCCAGTACTTC	CSVEVGQETQYF
TRBJ1-1	.	.	TRBV19	TGTGCCAGTAGTTATATTCCAGGAGGGACCGTGAACACTGAAGCTTTCTTT	CASSYIPGGTVNTEAFF
TRBJ2-5	many	TRBD2	TRBV11-2	TGTGCCAGCAGCTTTAGATGGGCAGCGGGGGGGCGAGAGACCCAGTACTTC	CASSFRWAAGGRETQYF
TRBJ1-4	few	.	TRBV6-6	TGTGCCAGCAGTTACTCTAGGGGTGAAAAACTGTTTTTT	CASSYSRGEKLFF
TRBJ2-3	many	.	TRBV5-1	TGCGCCAGCAGCTTGGTAGGGCCACTTCCTGGGGATACGCAGTATTTT	CASSLVGPLPGDTQYF
TRBJ1-5	few	TRBD1	TRBV6-2/TRBV6-3	TGTGCCAGCAGTACGGGACAGGAAAATCAGCCCCAGCATTTT	CASSTGQENQPQHF
TRBJ2-1	.	.	TRBV6-2/TRBV6-3	TGTGCCAGCAGCCTCCGGAGGTATGAGCAGTTCTTC	CASSLRRYEQFF
TRBJ1-1	.	TRBD1	TRBV7-9	TGTGCCAGCAGCTCCGCGGGGACAGGGGGGACTGAAGCTTTCTTT	CASSSAGTGGTEAFF
TRBJ1-5	many	TRBD1	TRBV20-1	TGCAGTGCTTTTCAGGGGGCGACGAATCAGCCCCAGCATTTT	CSAFQGATNQPQHF
TRBJ2-7	many	.	TRBV6-1	TGTGCCAGCAACGAGGGGCAGGGTAGGAACACCTACGAGCAGTACTTC	CASNEGQGRNTYEQYF
TRBJ2-2	many	.	TRBV9	TGTGCCAGCGGGGGAGGACAGCTGGGGACCGGGGAGCTGTTTTTT	CASGGGQLGTGELFF
TRBJ2-1	few	TRBD1	TRBV20-1	TGCAGTGCCTCAAGGGGGACAGGGGGCAGAAATGAGCAGTTCTTC	CSASRGTGGRNEQFF
TRBJ1-6	.	.	TRBV28	TGTGCCAGCAGTTTAGACATAGGGAATGAGGATTCACCCCTCCACTTT	CASSLDIGNEDSPLHF
TRBJ1-2	many	.	TRBV15	TGTGCCACCAGCAGTTTGACTTCTAACTATGGCTACACCTTC	CATSSLTSNYGYTF
TRBJ2-6	many	TRBD1	TRBV7-8	TGTGCCAGCAGCCCCCGACAGGGTAGCTCTGGGGCCAACGTCCTGACTTTC	CASSPRQGSSGANVLTF
TRBJ2-2	.	.	TRBV24-1	TGTGCCACCAGTGATTTAGACACCTCACCGAACACCGGGGAGCTGTTTTTT	CATSDLDTSPNTGELFF
TRBJ2-7	many	.	TRBV6-1	TGTGCCAGCAGTCGTGGGGTAAGGCAGTACTTC	CASSRGVRQYF
TRBJ2-3	.	TRBD2	TRBV24-1	TGTGCCACCAGTGATGAGACTAGCGGGGGACGGGATACGCAGTATTTT	CATSDETSGGRDTQYF
TRBJ2-2	few	.	TRBV29-1	TGCAGCGTTGGAAGGGGCGACACCGGGGAGCTGTTTTTT	CSVGRGDTGELFF
TRBJ1-1	few	.	TRBV20-1	TGCAGTGCTAGAGTCGGGACCATGAACACTGAAGCTTTCTTT	CSARVGTMNTEAFF
TRBJ2-7	few	TRBD2	TRBV6-6	TGTGCCAGCAGTTACAAGGTAGCGGGGGGGCGGTTCTCCTACGAGCAGTACTTC	CASSYKVAGGRFSYEQYF
TRBJ2-3	few	.	TRBV27	TGTGCCAGCAGTTTAAAGTCAGGAGGATTTCAGGATACGCAGTATTTT	CASSLKSGGFQDTQYF
TRBJ1-4	few	.	TRBV4-3	TGCGCCAGCAGCCAAGATTGGGGGACGGTACCTAATGAAAAACTGTTTTTT	CASSQDWGTVPNEKLFF
TRBJ1-5	many	.	TRBV7-2	TGTGCCAGCCAAGGCAGGGCTGATCAGCCCCAGCATTTT	CASQGRADQPQHF
TRBJ1-3	few	.	TRBV5-1	TGCGCCAGCAGCCGGCAGGACGTGGACTCTGGAAACACCATATATTTT	CASSRQDVDSGNTIYF
TRBJ1-2	many	.	TRBV6-6	TGTGCCACCTATTCCAGGGATTCACCGCTTGGCTACACCTTC	CATYSRDSPLGYTF
TRBJ1-4	few	.	TRBV4-1	TGCGCCAGCAGCCAAGTGGGTAATGAAAAACTGTTTTTT	CASSQVGNEKLFF
TRBJ2-6	.	.	TRBV29-1	TGCAGCGTCACATCGGCGGGGCTTTCTGGGGCCAACGTCCTGACTTTC	CSVTSAGLSGANVLTF
TRBJ1-2	many	.	TRBV7-9	TGTGCCAGCAGCTTATTACAGGAGGATGTCTATGGCTACACCTTC	CASSLLQEDVYGYTF